This entry concerns a single T cell receptor (beta chain). Antigen specificity is unknown. This PCR relied on a set of 60 Vbeta primers and 13 Jbeta primers. Profiling relied on immunoSEQ multiplex PCR, and the TCRdb table lists in-frame clones only, not all of them. The sample has tens of thousands of clones, around 76% seen once. Germline V gives CDR1 KGHSH, CDR2 LQKENI. J lost 3 bases, V lost 4 bases, and 7 bases had no gene match. CDR3 length equals 15 residues. The data derive from a study of cytomegalovirus exposure and HLA in healthy donors. Points from the study as a whole: In an earlier analysis, about 87% or about 30%: the productive usage of most TCR beta V segments. TCR beta sequences reportedly predicted most subjects' HLA-A and HLA-B alleles accurately. Later analysis demonstrated an association between a missense DCLRE1C variant and TCR beta V- and J-gene trimming. Rarity held for most TCR sequences, but there were some public TCRs that occurred in many donors.

The J gene is TRBJ2-7, the V gene TRBV18; 9 bases match TRBD1. The sequence came from a woman in her forties or fifties in good health and CMV-seropositive. Sequencing was done on a sample of PBMCs. The CDR3 DNA follows: TGTGCCAGCTCACTTTCCGGGACAGGGCTCTACGAGCAGTACTTC. This translates into CASSLSGTGLYEQYF.